This T cell receptor beta chain was found in a study of T cell repertoires in cytomegalovirus infection. Study as a whole: The study used recently identified HLA-C-restricted and well-studied HLA-B-restricted CMV epitopes.

TCRdb itself ran the reads through MiXCR, one entry per CDR3 protein. The sample includes roughly 34,000 distinct CDR3 sequences, 40% to 65% seen only once; the top ten take over 75%. With respect to this clonotype: Its antigen remains unknown.

Overall study findings and caveats: Cumulated frequencies of public TCR beta families served to identify carriers of CMV plus the relevant HLA. The ex vivo response was dominated by HLA-C-restricted CMV-specific TCR beta clonotypes.

The CDR3 covers 13 residues. Trimming took off 2 bases at V and 6 bases at J, with 10 bases between the two ends. Germline-derived CDR1 and CDR2 are SGHTA and FQGTGA. This receptor was taken from a human donor in good health (CMV status not recorded). Some clones in this sample may be carry-over from other donors' samples. The sequences come from CD8+ T cells from cultured PBMCs, collected from culture after CMV antigen stimulation. The rearrangement joins TRBV7-3 to TRBJ1-1, with D possibly TRBD1 on 5 matching bases. CDR3 nucleotides: TGTGCCAGCAGCTTAGGTGCGGGGGCTGAAGCTTTCTTT. Translation: CASSLGAGAEAFF.